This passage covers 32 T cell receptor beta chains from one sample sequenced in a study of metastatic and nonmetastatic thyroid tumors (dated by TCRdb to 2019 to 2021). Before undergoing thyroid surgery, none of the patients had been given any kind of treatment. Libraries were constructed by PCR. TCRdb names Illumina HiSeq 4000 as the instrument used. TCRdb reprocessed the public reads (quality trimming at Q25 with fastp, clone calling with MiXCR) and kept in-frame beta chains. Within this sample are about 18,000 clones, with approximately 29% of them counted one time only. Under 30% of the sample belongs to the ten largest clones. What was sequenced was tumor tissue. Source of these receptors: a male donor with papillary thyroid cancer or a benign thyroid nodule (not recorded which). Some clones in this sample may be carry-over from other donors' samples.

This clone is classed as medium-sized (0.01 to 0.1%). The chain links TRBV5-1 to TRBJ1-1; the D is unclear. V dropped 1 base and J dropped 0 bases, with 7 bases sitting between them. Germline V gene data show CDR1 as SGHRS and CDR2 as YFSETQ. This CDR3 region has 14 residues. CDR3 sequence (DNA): TGCGCCAGCAGCTTGATCGATATGAACACTGAAGCTTTCTTT. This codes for CASSLIDMNTEAFF.

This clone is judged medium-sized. The CDR3 DNA reads as TGTGCCAGCAGTAGCGGACAGGGGGTGAACACTGAAGCTTTCTTT. It codes for CASSSGQGVNTEAFF. This chain links TRBV27 with TRBJ1-1; 10 nucleotides agree with TRBD1. The CDR3 runs to 15 residues. Germline lookup yields CDR1 MNHEY and CDR2 SMNVEV (reference sequence). With V trimmed by 5 bases and J by 0 bases, 3 bases remained unmatched.

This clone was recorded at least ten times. CDR3 in amino acids: CASSGTSQKSDTQYF. CDR3 sequence (DNA): TGTGCCAGCAGCGGGACTAGTCAAAAGTCGGATACGCAGTATTTT. The chain joins TRBV7-8 to TRBJ2-3; 8 positions agree with TRBD2. Trimming took 5 bases from V and 6 from J; bases not matched to a gene: 10. This CDR3 is built from 15 residues. CDR1 is SGHVS, CDR2 FQNEAQ, per germline.

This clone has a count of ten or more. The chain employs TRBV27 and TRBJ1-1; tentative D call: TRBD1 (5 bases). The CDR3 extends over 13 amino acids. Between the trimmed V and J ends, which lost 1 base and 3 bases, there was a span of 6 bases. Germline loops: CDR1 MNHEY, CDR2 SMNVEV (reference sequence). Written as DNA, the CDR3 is TGTGCCAGCAGTTTATTGGGGGACACTGAAGCTTTCTTT. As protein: CASSLLGDTEAFF.

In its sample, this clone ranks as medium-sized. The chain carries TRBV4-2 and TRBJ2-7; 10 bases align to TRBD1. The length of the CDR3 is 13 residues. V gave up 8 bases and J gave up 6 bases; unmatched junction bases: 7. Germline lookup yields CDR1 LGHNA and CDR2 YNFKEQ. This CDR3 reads CASGGQGTGEQYF. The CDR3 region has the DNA TGTGCCAGCGGGGGACAGGGGACAGGCGAGCAGTACTTC.

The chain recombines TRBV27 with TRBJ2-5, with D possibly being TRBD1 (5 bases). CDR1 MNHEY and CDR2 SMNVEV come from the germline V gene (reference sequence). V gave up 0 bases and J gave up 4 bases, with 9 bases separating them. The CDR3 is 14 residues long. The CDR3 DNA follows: TGTGCCAGCAGTTTATCGAGGCAGGGAGAGACCCAGTACTTC. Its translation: CASSLSRQGETQYF.

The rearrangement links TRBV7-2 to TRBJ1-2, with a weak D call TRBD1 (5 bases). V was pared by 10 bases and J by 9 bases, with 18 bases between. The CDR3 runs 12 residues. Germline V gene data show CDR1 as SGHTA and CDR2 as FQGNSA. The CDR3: CATNQGGPSYTF. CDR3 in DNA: TGTGCCACGAACCAGGGTGGGCCCAGCTACACCTTC.

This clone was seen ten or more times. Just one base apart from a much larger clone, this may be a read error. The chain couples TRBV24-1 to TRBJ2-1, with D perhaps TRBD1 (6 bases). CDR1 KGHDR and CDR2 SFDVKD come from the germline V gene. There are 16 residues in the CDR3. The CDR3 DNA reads TGTGCCACCGGTGATTTGTTAGGGGGATCCTACAATGAGCAGTTCTTC. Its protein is CATGDLLGGSYNEQFF.

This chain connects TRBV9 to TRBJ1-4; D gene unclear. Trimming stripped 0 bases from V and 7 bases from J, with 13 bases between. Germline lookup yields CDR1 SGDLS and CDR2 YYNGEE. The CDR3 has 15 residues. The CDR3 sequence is CASSVGRDRAEKLFF. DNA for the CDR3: TGTGCCAGCAGCGTAGGAAGGGATCGGGCTGAAAAACTGTTTTTT. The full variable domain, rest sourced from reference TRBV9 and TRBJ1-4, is DSGVTQTPKHLITATGQRVTLRCSPRSGDLSVYWYQQSLDQGLQFLIQYYNGEERAKGNILERFSAQQFPDLHSELNLSSLELGDSALYFCASSVGRDRAEKLFFGSGTQLSVL.

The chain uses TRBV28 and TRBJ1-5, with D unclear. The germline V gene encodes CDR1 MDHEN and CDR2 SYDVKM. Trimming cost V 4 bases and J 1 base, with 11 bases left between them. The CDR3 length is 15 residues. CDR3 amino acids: CASSSELYSNQPQHF. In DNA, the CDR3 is TGTGCCAGCAGTTCGGAGCTGTACAGCAATCAGCCCCAGCATTTT.

CDR3 sequence: CASRSMGNEQFF. The DNA of the CDR3 is TGTGCCAGCAGGTCGATGGGCAATGAGCAGTTCTTC. The chain recombines TRBV7-2 with TRBJ2-1; D gene ambiguous. The V and J ends lost 6 bases and 6 bases respectively, with 9 bases between them. This CDR3 region has 12 residues. In germline, CDR1 is SGHTA, CDR2 FQGNSA. The full variable domain, with the rest looked up from reference TRBV7-2 and TRBJ2-1, is GAGVSQSPSNKVTEKGKDVELRCDPISGHTALYWYRQSLGQGLEFLIYFQGNSAPDKSGLPSDRFSAERTGGSVSTLTIQRTQQEDSAVYLCASRSMGNEQFFGPGTRLTVL.

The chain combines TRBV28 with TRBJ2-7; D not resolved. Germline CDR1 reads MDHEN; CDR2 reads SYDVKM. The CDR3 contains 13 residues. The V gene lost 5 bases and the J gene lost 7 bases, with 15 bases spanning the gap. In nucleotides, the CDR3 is TGTGCCAGCAGTGCGCGCGGCCTCGCTGAGCAGTACTTC. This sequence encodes CASSARGLAEQYF.

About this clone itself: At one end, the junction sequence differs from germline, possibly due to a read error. The CDR3 nucleotides are TGTGCCACCAGTTCTTCCTCCGGGGGACTAGCGGGGGAGCAATACTTC. Protein product: CATSSSSGGLAGEQYF. This chain joins TRBV24-1 and TRBJ2-7; 14 bases line up with TRBD2. CDR3 length: 16 amino acids. Germline CDR1 reads KGHDR; CDR2 reads SFDVKD.

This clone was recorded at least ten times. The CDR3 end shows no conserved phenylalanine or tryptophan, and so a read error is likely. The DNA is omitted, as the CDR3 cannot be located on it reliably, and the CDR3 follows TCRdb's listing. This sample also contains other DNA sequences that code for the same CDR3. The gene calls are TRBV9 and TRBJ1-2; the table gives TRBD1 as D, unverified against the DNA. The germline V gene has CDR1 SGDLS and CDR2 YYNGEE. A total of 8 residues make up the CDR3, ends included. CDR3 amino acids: CASSIHRG.

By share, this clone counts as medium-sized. CDR3 DNA: TGCGCCAGCAGCAACAGGGGACTGAACACTGAAGCTTTCTTT. This sequence encodes CASSNRGLNTEAFF. The J gene is TRBJ1-1, the V gene TRBV5-1, with TRBD1 matching over 7 bases. The CDR3 totals 14 residues. Germline assignment: CDR1 SGHRS and CDR2 YFSETQ. V gave up 4 bases and J gave up 0 bases; unmatched junction bases: 3.

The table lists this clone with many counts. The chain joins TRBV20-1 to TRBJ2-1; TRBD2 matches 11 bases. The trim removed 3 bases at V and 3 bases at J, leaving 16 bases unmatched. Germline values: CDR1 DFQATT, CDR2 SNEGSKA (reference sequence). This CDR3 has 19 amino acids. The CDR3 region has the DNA TGCAGTGCTAGGGACCCACTAGCGGGAGCGACTGGAAACTACAATGAGCAGTTCTTC. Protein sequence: CSARDPLAGATGNYNEQFF.

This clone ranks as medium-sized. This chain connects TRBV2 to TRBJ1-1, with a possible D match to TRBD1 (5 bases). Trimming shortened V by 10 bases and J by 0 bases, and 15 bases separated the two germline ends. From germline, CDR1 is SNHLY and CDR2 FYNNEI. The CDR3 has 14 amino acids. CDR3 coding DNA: TGTGCCACCTATAGACCAGGGTTGAACACTGAAGCTTTCTTT. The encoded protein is CATYRPGLNTEAFF.

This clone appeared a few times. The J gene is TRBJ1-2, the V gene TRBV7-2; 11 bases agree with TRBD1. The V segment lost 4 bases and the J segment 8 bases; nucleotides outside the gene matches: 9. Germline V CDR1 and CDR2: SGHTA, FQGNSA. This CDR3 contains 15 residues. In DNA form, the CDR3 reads TGTGCCAGCAGCTCAGGACAGGGGGCCCCTGGGGGCTACACCTTC. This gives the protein CASSSGQGAPGGYTF.

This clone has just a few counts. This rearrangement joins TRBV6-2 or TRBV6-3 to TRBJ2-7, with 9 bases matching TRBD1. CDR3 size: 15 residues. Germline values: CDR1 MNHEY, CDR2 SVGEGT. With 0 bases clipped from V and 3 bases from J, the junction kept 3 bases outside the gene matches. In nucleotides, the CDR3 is TGTGCCAGCAGTTACTCCGGGACAGGGAACTACGAGCAGTACTTC. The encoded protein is CASSYSGTGNYEQYF.

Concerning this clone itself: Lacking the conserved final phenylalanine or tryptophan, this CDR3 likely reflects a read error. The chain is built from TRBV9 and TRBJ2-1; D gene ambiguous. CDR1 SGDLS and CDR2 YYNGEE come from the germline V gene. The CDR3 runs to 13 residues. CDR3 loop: CASSKSSSNEQFI. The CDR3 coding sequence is TGTGCCAGCAGCAAGAGCTCCTCCAATGAGCAGTTCATC.

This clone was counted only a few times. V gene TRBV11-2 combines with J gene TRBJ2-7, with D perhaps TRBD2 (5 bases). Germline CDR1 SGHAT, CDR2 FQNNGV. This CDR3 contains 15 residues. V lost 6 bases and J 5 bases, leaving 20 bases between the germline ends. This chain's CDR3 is CASRLDNSQRHEQYF. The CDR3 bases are TGTGCCAGCAGACTAGATAATAGTCAAAGGCACGAGCAGTACTTC.

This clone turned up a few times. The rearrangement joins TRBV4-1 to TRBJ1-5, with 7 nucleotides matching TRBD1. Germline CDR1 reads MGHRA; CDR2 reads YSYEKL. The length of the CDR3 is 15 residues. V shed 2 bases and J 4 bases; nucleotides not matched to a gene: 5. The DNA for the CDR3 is TGCGCCAGCAGCCAATCGGGACAGAGTAATCAGCCCCAGCATTTT. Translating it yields CASSQSGQSNQPQHF.

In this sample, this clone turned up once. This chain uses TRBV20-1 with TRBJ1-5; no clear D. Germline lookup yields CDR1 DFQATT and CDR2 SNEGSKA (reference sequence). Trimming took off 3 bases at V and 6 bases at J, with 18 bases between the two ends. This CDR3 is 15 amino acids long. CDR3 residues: CSASQMASESQPQHF. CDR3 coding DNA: TGCAGTGCTAGTCAGATGGCTTCCGAATCTCAGCCCCAGCATTTT.

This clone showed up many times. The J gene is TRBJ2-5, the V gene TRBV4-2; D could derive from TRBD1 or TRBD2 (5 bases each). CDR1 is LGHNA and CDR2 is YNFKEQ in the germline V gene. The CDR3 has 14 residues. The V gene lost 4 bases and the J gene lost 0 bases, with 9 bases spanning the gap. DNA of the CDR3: TGTGCCAGCAGCCCTGGGACCCACCAAGAGACCCAGTACTTC. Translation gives CASSPGTHQETQYF.

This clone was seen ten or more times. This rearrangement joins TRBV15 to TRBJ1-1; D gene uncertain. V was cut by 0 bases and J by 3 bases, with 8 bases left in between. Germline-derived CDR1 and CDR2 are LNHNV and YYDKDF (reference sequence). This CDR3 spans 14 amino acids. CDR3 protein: CATSRDSWDTEAFF. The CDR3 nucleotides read TGTGCCACCAGCAGAGATTCGTGGGACACTGAAGCTTTCTTT.

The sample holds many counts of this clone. Written as DNA, the CDR3 is TGTGCCAGCGGGCGGGGGGGAGTTCACGGCACAGATACGCAGTATTTT. It is translated as CASGRGGVHGTDTQYF. The chain combines TRBV27 with TRBJ2-3, with 9 bases matching TRBD2. The J segment lost 1 base and the V segment lost 8 bases, leaving 10 bases of the junction unmatched. Germline CDR1 reads MNHEY; CDR2 reads SMNVEV (reference sequence). This CDR3 comprises 16 residues.

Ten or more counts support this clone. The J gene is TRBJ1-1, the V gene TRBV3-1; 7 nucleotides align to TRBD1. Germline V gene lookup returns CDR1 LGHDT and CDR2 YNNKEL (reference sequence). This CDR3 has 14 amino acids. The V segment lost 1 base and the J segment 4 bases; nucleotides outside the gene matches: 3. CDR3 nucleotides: TGTGCCAGCAGCCAAGGGTCAGGGGGCACTGAAGCTTTCTTT. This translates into CASSQGSGGTEAFF.

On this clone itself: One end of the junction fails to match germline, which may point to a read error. The CDR3 bases are TGTGCCAGCAGCTTCGGTCCTGAAACTTTCTTT. It is translated as CASSFGPETFF. The V gene is TRBV11-2, the J gene TRBJ1-1; D remains ambiguous. The germline V gene encodes CDR1 SGHAT and CDR2 FQNNGV. The CDR3 has 11 residues. Full variable domain (rest looked up from reference TRBV11-2 and TRBJ1-1): EAGVAQSPRYKIIEKRQSVAFWCNPISGHATLYWYQQILGQGPKLLIQFQNNGVVDDSQLPKDRFSAERLKGVDSTLKIQPAKLEDSAVYLCASSFGPETFFGQGTRLTVV.

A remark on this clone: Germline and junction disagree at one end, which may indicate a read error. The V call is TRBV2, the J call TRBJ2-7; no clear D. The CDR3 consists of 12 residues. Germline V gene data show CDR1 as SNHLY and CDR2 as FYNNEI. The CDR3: CASMLVASEQHF. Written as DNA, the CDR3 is TGTGCCAGCATGTTGGTGGCTTCGGAGCAGCACTTC.

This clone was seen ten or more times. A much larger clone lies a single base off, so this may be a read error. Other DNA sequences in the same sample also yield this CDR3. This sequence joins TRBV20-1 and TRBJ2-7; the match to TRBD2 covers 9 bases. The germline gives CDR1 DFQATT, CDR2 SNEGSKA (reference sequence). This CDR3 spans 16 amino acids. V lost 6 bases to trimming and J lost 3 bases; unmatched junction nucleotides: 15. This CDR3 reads CSANNRGREGSYEQYF. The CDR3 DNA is TGCAGTGCCAACAACCGCGGGCGGGAGGGAAGCTACGAGCAGTACTTC.

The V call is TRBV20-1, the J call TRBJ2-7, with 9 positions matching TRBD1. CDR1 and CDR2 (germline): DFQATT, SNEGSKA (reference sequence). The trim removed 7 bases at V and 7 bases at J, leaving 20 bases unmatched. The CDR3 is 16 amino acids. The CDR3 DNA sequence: TGCAGTGATATAGATCCTCTCGTACAGGGGGCGGGGGAGCAGTACTTC. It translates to CSDIDPLVQGAGEQYF.

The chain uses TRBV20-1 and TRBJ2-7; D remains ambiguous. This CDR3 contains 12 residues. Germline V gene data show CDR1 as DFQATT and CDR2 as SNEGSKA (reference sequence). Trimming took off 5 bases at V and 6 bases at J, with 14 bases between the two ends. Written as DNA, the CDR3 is TGCAGTGCTGCGAGTCGTGCGCCCGAGCAGTACTTC. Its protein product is CSAASRAPEQYF.